The 4 T cell receptor beta chains given below trace back to one sample, sequenced in a study of OX40 agonist ivuxolimab in advanced cancers. TCRdb's copy holds only in-frame clones and misses some; the assay was immunoSEQ multiplex PCR. Among around 60,000 clones listed, around 90% were seen once. The material sequenced was CD4+ or CD8+ T cells sorted from blood, taken in a trial of the OX40 agonist ivuxolimab. These receptors were obtained from an adult with an advanced solid tumor such as melanoma, head and neck, liver or kidney cancer.

The rearrangement links TRBV11-2 to TRBJ2-7; tentatively, D is TRBD1 (6 bases). V dropped 1 base and J dropped 3 bases, with 7 bases sitting between them. From germline, CDR1 is SGHAT and CDR2 FQNNGV. The CDR3 is made up of 13 amino acids. The CDR3 DNA follows: TGTGCCAGCAGCTTAGCACAGGGCTACGAGCAGTACTTC. It specifies CASSLAQGYEQYF.

Relative to its sample, this clone is medium-sized. This chain connects TRBV2 to TRBJ1-4; no clear D. The V gene's germline CDR1 is SNHLY and CDR2 FYNNEI. V lost 5 bases, J lost 8 bases, and 9 bases lay in between. This CDR3 region has 12 residues. CDR3 nucleotide sequence: TGTGCCAGCAGTCTAACTAGGGAAAAACTGTTTTTT. Translating gives CASSLTREKLFF.

The chain couples TRBV7-8 to TRBJ2-1; TRBD2 matches 7 bases. Germline trimming cut 3 bases from V and 5 bases from J; bases unmatched to any gene: 10. Germline CDR1 SGHVS, CDR2 FQNEAQ. This CDR3 is 16 amino acids long. The CDR3 is CASSFNLRLADNEQFF. In DNA, the CDR3 is TGTGCCAGCAGCTTCAACTTGAGGCTAGCGGACAATGAGCAGTTCTTC.

The chain links TRBV28 to TRBJ2-5, with TRBD2 as a possible D gene (6 bases). CDR3 size: 14 residues. Germline CDR1 MDHEN, CDR2 SYDVKM. Trimming took off 2 bases at V and 1 base at J, with 8 bases between the two ends. The CDR3 protein is CASSLGGAQETQYF. For the CDR3, the DNA is TGTGCCAGCAGTTTAGGCGGGGCCCAAGAGACCCAGTACTTC.